This passage covers 3 T cell receptor beta chains from one sample sequenced in a study of early T cells in non-severe SARS-CoV-2 infection. TCRdb reprocessed the 5' RACE reads with MiXCR, giving one entry per CDR3 protein. The sample has tens of thousands of distinct CDR3 sequences; 10% to 15% are singletons. Material: whole blood. These receptors came from an adult who was a healthcare worker with PCR-confirmed SARS-CoV-2 infection or an uninfected control (not recorded which).

The chain employs TRBV18 and TRBJ2-5, with 7 nucleotides matching TRBD1. The CDR3 has 14 amino acids. With V trimmed by 1 base and J by 2 bases, 1 base remained unmatched. The germline gives CDR1 KGHSH, CDR2 LQKENI. The CDR3 nucleotides are TGTGCCAGCTCACCACTGGGACAGCAAGAGACCCAGTACTTC. Its protein product is CASSPLGQQETQYF. Together with reference TRBV18 and TRBJ2-5, the CDR3 gives the full variable domain: NAGVMQNPRHLVRRRGQEARLRCSPMKGHSHVYWYRQLPEEGLKFMVYLQKENIIDESGMPKERFSAEFPKEGPSILRIQQVVRGDSAAYFCASSPLGQQETQYFGPGTRLLVL.

This clonotype was counted a few times. V and J are TRBV7-9 and TRBJ2-3; 8 positions agree with TRBD2. V gave up 3 bases and J gave up 2 bases; unmatched junction bases: 4. The germline CDR1 and CDR2 sequences are SEHNR and FQNEAQ (reference sequence). The CDR3 has 15 amino acids. CDR3 amino acids: CASSLSGGLTDTQYF. Written as DNA, the CDR3 is TGTGCCAGCAGCTTGAGCGGGGGCCTCACAGATACGCAGTATTTT.

This clonotype showed up many times. The chain employs TRBV7-9 and TRBJ2-5; the D is unclear. The V gene lost 1 base and the J gene lost 0 bases, with 0 bases spanning the gap. CDR3 length equals 12 residues. Per germline, CDR1 SEHNR and CDR2 FQNEAQ (reference sequence). CDR3 loop: CASSLDQETQYF. As DNA, the CDR3 is TGTGCCAGCAGCTTAGACCAAGAGACCCAGTACTTC.